This TCR beta chain was sequenced for a study of cytomegalovirus exposure and HLA in healthy donors. Findings and caveats of the study: Productive status was seen about 90% or about 30% of the time for most TCR beta V segments in an earlier analysis. Overall, 164 TCR beta chains were annotated as cytomegalovirus-associated.

Worth noting for this clone: Its antigen is not identified.

The primer mix had 60 Vbeta and 13 Jbeta primers. TCRdb's copy holds only in-frame clones and misses some; the assay was immunoSEQ multiplex PCR. The top ten clones hold approximately 1.3% of a sample with 150,000 to 200,000 clones, 65% to 85% of them seen once. The CDR3 extends over 14 amino acids. V was clipped by 7 bases and J by 8 bases; unmatched bases: 11. Germline-derived CDR1 and CDR2 are MNHEY and SVGAGI. The TCR originated in a girl aged 5-17 years in good health and CMV-seropositive. This chain uses TRBV6-5 with TRBJ2-1, with TRBD1 matching over 7 bases. The sample taken for sequencing was PBMCs. The CDR3 is CASMGLGGGYEQFF. DNA for the CDR3: TGTGCCAGCATGGGGCTAGGGGGCGGGTATGAGCAGTTCTTC.